Listed here are 13 T cell receptor beta chains from one sample, sequenced in a study of OX40 agonist ivuxolimab in advanced cancers. TCRdb's copy holds only in-frame clones and misses some; the assay was immunoSEQ multiplex PCR. The table lists over 80,000 clones, approximately 90% of them singletons. Material: CD4+ or CD8+ T cells sorted from blood, obtained in a trial of the OX40 agonist ivuxolimab. These receptors all stem from an adult with an advanced solid tumor such as melanoma, head and neck, liver or kidney cancer.

This chain links TRBV7-2 with TRBJ2-7, with 9 nucleotides matching TRBD2. This CDR3 has 14 amino acids. The germline V gene has CDR1 SGHTA and CDR2 FQGNSA. V lost 5 bases to trimming and J lost 6 bases; unmatched junction nucleotides: 8. In nucleotides, the CDR3 is TGTGCCAGCAGCACCCAGGGCGGGGGGGGCGAGCAGTACTTC. Amino acids: CASSTQGGGGEQYF.

The chain is built from TRBV19 and TRBJ2-7; no reliable D call. This CDR3 comprises 14 residues. Trimming removed 5 bases at V and 6 bases at J, with 17 bases between. Germline V gives CDR1 LNHDA, CDR2 SQIVND (reference sequence). The CDR3 bases are TGTGCCAGTAGTTTCCTCTCGACCCATGGCGAGCAGTACTTC. It encodes CASSFLSTHGEQYF.

The chain links TRBV5-4 to TRBJ2-3, with 8 positions matching TRBD1. Germline CDR1 and CDR2: SGHNT and YYREEE (reference sequence). J was trimmed by 0 bases and V by 0 bases; bases with no gene match: 0. This CDR3 is built from 15 residues. This CDR3 reads CASSLDRGSTDTQYF. CDR3 bases: TGTGCCAGCAGCTTGGACAGGGGGAGCACAGATACGCAGTATTTT. Based on the CDR3 plus reference TRBV5-4 and TRBJ2-3, the full variable domain is ETGVTQSPTHLIKTRGQQVTLRCSSQSGHNTVSWYQQALGQGPQFIFQYYREEENGRGNFPPRFSGLQFPNYSSELNVNALELDDSALYLCASSLDRGSTDTQYFGPGTRLTVL.

The chain uses TRBV6-5 and TRBJ2-7; D tentatively fits TRBD1 or TRBD2 (5 bases each). The CDR3 contains 13 residues. V was cut by 7 bases and J by 0 bases, with 10 bases left in between. Per the germline V gene, CDR1 is MNHEY and CDR2 is SVGAGI. DNA of the CDR3: TGTGCCAGCACCGCAGGGAGCTCCTACGAGCAGTACTTC. It yields the protein CASTAGSSYEQYF.

The chain combines TRBV6-1 with TRBJ1-1; no definite D call. The CDR3 loop spans 13 amino acids. Germline CDR1 MNHNS, CDR2 SASEGT. Trimming took off 2 bases at V and 3 bases at J, with 7 bases between the two ends. CDR3 sequence reads: CASSERLDTEAFF. CDR3 coding DNA: TGTGCCAGCAGTGAAAGGTTAGACACTGAAGCTTTCTTT.

This clone was recorded only once. The CDR3 region has the DNA TGTGCCAGTAGTCTAATGGGAAACAATGAGCAGTTCTTC. Encoded protein: CASSLMGNNEQFF. The genes are TRBV19 and TRBJ2-1; D ambiguous. The V gene lost 5 bases and the J gene lost 5 bases, with 10 bases spanning the gap. CDR1 and CDR2 (germline): LNHDA, SQIVND (reference sequence). The CDR3 totals 13 residues.

The V call is TRBV6-5, the J call TRBJ1-2; D is uncertain. Deletions cut 0 bases from V and 6 bases from J, with 14 bases between. The length of the CDR3 is 15 residues. The germline CDR1 and CDR2 sequences are MNHEY and SVGAGI. This CDR3 reads CASSYSRISGDGYTF. CDR3 sequence (DNA): TGTGCCAGCAGTTACTCGCGGATCTCCGGTGATGGCTACACCTTC.

This clone was seen once. The chain uses TRBV5-6 and TRBJ2-7, with D hard to call. Trimming left V 0 bases short and J 6 bases short, with 22 bases between. CDR1 is SGHDT and CDR2 is YYEEEE in the germline V gene. CDR3 length: 17 amino acids. The CDR3: CASSLAGVAAIPREQYF. The CDR3 DNA is TGTGCCAGCAGCTTGGCTGGGGTGGCGGCCATCCCCCGCGAGCAGTACTTC.

This clone was seen just once. This rearrangement joins TRBV10-3 to TRBJ2-2, with 11 nucleotides matching TRBD1. Germline V gene sequence: CDR1 ENHRY, CDR2 SYGVKD. After removal of 8 bases from V and 5 bases from J, the junction contained 4 bases not matched to a gene. This CDR3 region has 14 residues. Here the CDR3 reads CAIAGQGGTGELFF. The CDR3 DNA reads as TGTGCCATCGCGGGACAGGGGGGGACCGGGGAGCTGTTTTTT.

The gene calls are TRBV12-2 and TRBJ1-4. TRBV12-2 is designated a pseudogene. This CDR3 has 11 residues. CDR3 loop: CASPLNEKLFF. Written as DNA, the CDR3 is TGTGCAAGTCCCCTGAATGAAAAACTGTTTTTT.

The rearrangement links TRBV28 to TRBJ2-7; tentative D call: TRBD2 (5 bases). V was cut by 1 base and J by 6 bases, with 10 bases left in between. CDR3 length equals 13 residues. Germline CDR1 and CDR2: MDHEN and SYDVKM. This chain's CDR3 is CASSLLGSGEQYF. CDR3 in DNA: TGTGCCAGCAGTTTATTGGGGAGTGGCGAGCAGTACTTC.

On this clone: The sample carries other DNA sequences with the same CDR3. The V call is TRBV2, the J call TRBJ1-1, with D possibly matching TRBD1 (5 bases). From germline, CDR1 is SNHLY and CDR2 FYNNEI. The CDR3 is 14 residues long. Trimming cost V 2 bases and J 0 bases, with 7 bases left between them. The CDR3 loop reads CASSERQMNTEAFF. The CDR3 region has the DNA TGTGCCAGCAGTGAAAGACAGATGAACACTGAAGCTTTCTTT.

A single count supports this clone. The chain carries TRBV4-1 and TRBJ2-7, with TRBD1 identical over 9 bases. This CDR3 is built from 15 residues. After removal of 4 bases from V and 2 bases from J, the junction contained 6 bases not matched to a gene. The germline V gene has CDR1 MGHRA and CDR2 YSYEKL. The CDR3 region is CASSPDRGPTYEQYF. CDR3 sequence (DNA): TGCGCCAGCAGCCCGGACAGGGGCCCTACCTACGAGCAGTACTTC.